Here is one T cell receptor beta chain with its context. The sample comes from a study of cytomegalovirus exposure and HLA in healthy donors. Between the trimmed V and J ends, which lost 5 bases and 3 bases, there was a span of 15 bases. The CDR3 length is 15 residues. Germline V lookup: CDR1 SGHTA, CDR2 FQGNSA. With 60 Vbeta and 13 Jbeta primers, the PCR was carried out. Profiled with immunoSEQ multiplex PCR; TCRdb holds only in-frame clones, not every one. This repertoire shows 140,000 to 150,000 clones, around 80% found once; its top ten account for 2.5% to 3.5%. This chain links TRBV7-2 with TRBJ2-3, with a tentative D call TRBD2 (6 bases). The sequencing input was PBMCs. This clonotype was sampled from a woman under 40 in good health and CMV-seronegative. The CDR3 sequence is CASSPGTPGTDTQYF. In DNA form, the CDR3 reads TGTGCCAGCAGCCCCGGGACTCCGGGGACAGATACGCAGTATTTT.